This entry is about one T cell receptor beta chain. The data originate from a study of blood T cell repertoires in COVID-19. Study context: Acute-phase and convalescent COVID-19 samples originated in the United States, Italy and Spain. In each case, the material was cDNA or gDNA derived from T cells, B-cell-depleted T cells, or PBMCs.

V was cut by 3 bases and J by 4 bases, with 15 bases left in between. This CDR3 region has 16 residues. The germline CDR1 and CDR2 sequences are MNHEY and SMNVEV (reference sequence). As originally analysed: Amplifying reference gene primers gave estimates of nucleated cell counts. Clones were read by immunoSEQ multiplex PCR, and TCRdb kept only the in-frame ones, dropping some. V and J calls and clone size are as listed in that table; D and trimming were resolved from the DNA. The table has 200,000 to 250,000 clones, roughly four fifths seen once; the top ten hold 7.4%. The TCR sequence derives from a woman in her forties or fifties with acute or convalescent COVID-19. Input material: peripheral blood. The V call is TRBV27, the J call TRBJ1-4, with a tentative D call TRBD1 (5 bases). The CDR3 DNA is TGTGCCAGCAGTTTGTGGCAGGGTAACCTTAATGAAAAACTGTTTTTT. This translates into CASSLWQGNLNEKLFF.